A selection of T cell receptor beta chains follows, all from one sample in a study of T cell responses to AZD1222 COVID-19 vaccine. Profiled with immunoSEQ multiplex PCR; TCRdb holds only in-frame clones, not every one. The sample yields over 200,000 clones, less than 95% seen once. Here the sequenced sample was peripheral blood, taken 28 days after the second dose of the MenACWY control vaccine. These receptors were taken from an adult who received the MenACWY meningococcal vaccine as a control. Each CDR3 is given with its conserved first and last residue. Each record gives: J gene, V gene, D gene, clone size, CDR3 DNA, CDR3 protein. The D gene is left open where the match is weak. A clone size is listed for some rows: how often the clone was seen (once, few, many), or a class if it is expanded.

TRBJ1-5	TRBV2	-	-	TGTGCCAGCAGTACAGGGAGCTTTCAGCCCCAGCATTTT	CASSTGSFQPQHF
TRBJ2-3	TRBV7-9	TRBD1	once	TGTGCCAGCAGCTCCCAACAGGGGTCTGGCACAGATACGCAGTATTTT	CASSSQQGSGTDTQYF
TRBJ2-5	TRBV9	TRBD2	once	TGTGCCAGCAGCGTAGTGGCGGGAGGGACCTTACAAGAGACCCAGTACTTC	CASSVVAGGTLQETQYF
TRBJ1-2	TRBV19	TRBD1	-	TGTGCCAGTAGTACTCGGGACAGGGTGAACTATGGCTACACCTTC	CASSTRDRVNYGYTF
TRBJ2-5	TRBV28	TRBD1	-	TGTGCCAGCAGTTCCGGACAGGTTCAACACCCCGGGGAGACCCAGTACTTC	CASSSGQVQHPGETQYF
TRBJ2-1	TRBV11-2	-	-	TGTGCCAGCAGCTTACAAGGGGCAGATGAGCAGTTCTTC	CASSLQGADEQFF
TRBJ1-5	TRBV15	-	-	TGTGCCACCAGCAGGGGAGGGAGCAATCAGCCCCAGCATTTT	CATSRGGSNQPQHF
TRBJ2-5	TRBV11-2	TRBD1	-	TGTGCCAGCAGCTTAGATGGCAGGGGGGAGACCCAGTACTTC	CASSLDGRGETQYF
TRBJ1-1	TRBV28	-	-	TGTGCCAGCAGCCTCTGGGGTGGATCGAACACTGAAGCTTTCTTT	CASSLWGGSNTEAFF
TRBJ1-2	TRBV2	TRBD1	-	TGTGCCAGCAGTGAAGGGTCCTCGACAGGGGGCTATGGCTACACCTTC	CASSEGSSTGGYGYTF
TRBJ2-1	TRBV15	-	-	TGTGCCACCAGCGGCGGAGGAGGGAATGAGCAGTTCTTC	CATSGGGGNEQFF
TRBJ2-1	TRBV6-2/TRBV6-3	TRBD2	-	TGTGCCAGCAGTTACCCTAGCGGGGGGATTTACAATGAGCAGTTCTTC	CASSYPSGGIYNEQFF